Each of the 11 T cell receptor beta chains below was sequenced from the same sample in a study of Tregs in tolerant kidney transplant recipients. Only in-frame clones appear in the TCRdb table, and some are missing; sequencing was by immunoSEQ multiplex PCR. The data hold 100,000 to 130,000 clones, with 90% observed a single time. The sample in question was CD4+ T cells from blood, obtained before the transplant. All receptors derive from a human donor who received a combined kidney and bone marrow transplant.

V usage is TRBV9 and J usage is TRBJ2-1; TRBD1 is a possible D gene (6 bases). Germline V lookup: CDR1 SGDLS, CDR2 YYNGEE. The CDR3 runs 13 residues. V shed 3 bases and J shed 11 bases, with 15 bases lying between them. Written as DNA, the CDR3 is TGTGCCAGCAGCGCTACGAGACAGGCACAGCAGTTCTTC. It yields the protein CASSATRQAQQFF.

This chain links TRBV29-1 with TRBJ1-2; the match to TRBD1 covers 7 bases. Germline CDR1 and CDR2: SQVTM and ANQGSEA. V lost 3 bases to trimming and J lost 2 bases; unmatched junction nucleotides: 3. This CDR3 spans 13 amino acids. Here the CDR3 DNA reads TGCAGCGTTGAGGCAGGGGGAAACTATGGCTACACCTTC. Amino acid sequence: CSVEAGGNYGYTF.

V usage is TRBV6-6 and J usage is TRBJ1-3; D may be TRBD1 (5 bases). The CDR3 runs to 14 residues. The V end was cut by 6 bases, the J end by 2 bases, with 11 bases between. Germline V gives CDR1 MNHNY, CDR2 SVGAGI (reference sequence). CDR3 sequence: CASSPSGAGNTIYF. The CDR3 coding sequence is TGTGCCAGCAGCCCTTCGGGGGCTGGAAACACCATATATTTT.

The chain combines TRBV27 with TRBJ2-7, with 7 nucleotides matching TRBD2. The trim removed 6 bases at V and 0 bases at J, leaving 2 bases unmatched. This CDR3 spans 13 amino acids. CDR1 is MNHEY, CDR2 SMNVEV, per germline (reference sequence). The CDR3 region is CASRRLASYEQYF. Written as DNA, the CDR3 is TGTGCCAGCAGACGACTAGCCTCCTACGAGCAGTACTTC.

This rearrangement joins TRBV6-6 to TRBJ1-1, with 7 bases that match TRBD1. Germline CDR1 is MNHNY and CDR2 is SVGAGI (reference sequence). J lost 8 bases, V lost 0 bases, and 9 bases had no gene match. The CDR3 runs to 15 residues. CDR3 sequence (DNA): TGTGCCAGCAGTTACTCTCTCACAGGGGCGCTAGAAGCTTTCTTT. It specifies CASSYSLTGALEAFF.

V is TRBV19 and J is TRBJ1-2, with 10 bases lining up with TRBD1. V was clipped by 3 bases and J by 0 bases; unmatched bases: 10. CDR3 size: 18 residues. From germline, CDR1 is LNHDA and CDR2 SQIVND (reference sequence). The CDR3 DNA reads TGTGCCAGTAGTATGGGTCCTGACAGGGGGCCTCCTAACTATGGCTACACCTTC. This codes for CASSMGPDRGPPNYGYTF.

This clone has only one observation. The V call is TRBV27, the J call TRBJ1-1, with TRBD1 identical over 7 bases. The germline gives CDR1 MNHEY, CDR2 SMNVEV (reference sequence). The CDR3 spans 16 residues. Trimming cost V 4 bases and J 2 bases; bases outside gene matches: 10. The CDR3 spells CASSSPRQGRNTEAFF. The DNA of the CDR3 is TGTGCCAGCAGTTCCCCCCGACAGGGACGAAACACTGAAGCTTTCTTT.

This clone has only a few counts. The chain employs TRBV19 and TRBJ2-1; D gene unclear. Per germline, CDR1 LNHDA and CDR2 SQIVND (reference sequence). The CDR3 runs 12 residues. V was pared by 3 bases and J by 15 bases, with 15 bases between. CDR3 residues: CASSIENGVSFF. The CDR3 DNA reads as TGTGCCAGTAGTATCGAGAACGGTGTGTCGTTCTTC.

This chain uses TRBV6-5 with TRBJ1-5, with D unclear. V was shortened by 0 bases and J by 1 base, with 7 bases between the two germline ends. Germline CDR1 is MNHEY and CDR2 is SVGAGI. CDR3 length: 15 amino acids. The CDR3 nucleotides read TGTGCCAGCAGTTACTCGGTCGGGAGCAATCAGCCCCAGCATTTT. Translated, it gives CASSYSVGSNQPQHF.

This clone occurred a few times. The genes are TRBV7-8 and TRBJ1-6; weak D call: TRBD1 (5 bases). The CDR3 contains 14 residues. V was pared by 5 bases and J by 9 bases, with 14 bases between. Germline-derived CDR1 and CDR2 are SGHVS and FQNEAQ. The CDR3 region is CASSLRGGSSPLHF. Here the CDR3 DNA reads TGTGCCAGCAGCCTCCGCGGGGGGAGTTCACCCCTCCACTTT.

This chain uses TRBV6-1 with TRBJ2-1; 7 nucleotides align to TRBD1. The V gene end was trimmed by 7 bases and the J gene end by 9 bases; junction bases not matched to a gene: 9. The CDR3 loop spans 13 amino acids. CDR1 is MNHNS and CDR2 is SASEGT in the germline V gene. CDR3 nucleotide sequence: TGTGCCAGCACAAACAGGGGTGATGCTGAGCAGTTCTTC. Translating gives CASTNRGDAEQFF.